Shown below are 17 T cell receptor beta chains from a single sample sequenced in a study of T-cell memory formation after mild COVID-19. TCRdb recomputed calls from the 5' RACE reads with MiXCR, one row per CDR3 protein. There are under 400,000 distinct CDR3 sequences in the sample; around a fifth occur only once, and approximately 12% lies in the top ten. Sequencing used PBMCs or a T cell subset sorted from them (not recorded which). The source of these receptors is an adult woman who had mild COVID-19 (a few samples of this study predate the infection). Cell type and time point are not known.

There are a few counts of this clonotype. This chain uses TRBV24-1 with TRBJ2-1; D is undetermined. V gave up 0 bases and J gave up 3 bases, with 11 bases separating them. The germline gives CDR1 KGHDR, CDR2 SFDVKD. This CDR3 contains 16 residues. The CDR3 loop is CATSDLRQPRYNEQFF. The CDR3 DNA reads TGTGCCACCAGTGATTTGAGGCAGCCTCGCTACAATGAGCAGTTCTTC.

This sequence joins TRBV12-3 or TRBV12-4 and TRBJ1-1; 8 positions agree with TRBD1. J gave up 7 bases and V 6 bases, and 4 bases lay outside the gene matches. This CDR3 is built from 12 residues. CDR3 DNA: TGTGCCAGCAGGACAGGGGCGGGTGAAGCTTTCTTT. Translating it yields CASRTGAGEAFF.

The rearrangement uses TRBV11-2 and TRBJ1-2; TRBD1 is a possible D gene (5 bases). This CDR3 is 12 amino acids long. Per the germline V gene, CDR1 is SGHAT and CDR2 is FQNNGV. With 3 bases removed from V and 8 bases from J, the gap between germline ends came to 10 bases. CDR3 nucleotides: TGTGCCAGCAGCTTGAGGAGGGGAGGCTACACCTTC. This translates into CASSLRRGGYTF.

The chain carries TRBV12-3 or TRBV12-4 and TRBJ2-1, with TRBD2 identical over 15 bases. The CDR3 has 19 amino acids. With 3 bases clipped from V and 3 bases from J, the junction kept 9 bases outside the gene matches. The CDR3 DNA reads TGTGCCAGCAGTTTCCCCCTTGGGACTAGCGGGGGGAACTACAATGAGCAGTTCTTC. Translating it yields CASSFPLGTSGGNYNEQFF.

The rearrangement uses TRBV6-2 or TRBV6-3 and TRBJ2-7; 8 nucleotides align to TRBD1. The CDR3 is 15 amino acids. Unmatched junction bases numbered 9, after V lost 6 bases and J lost 2 bases. Germline V gene sequence: CDR1 MNHEY, CDR2 SVGEGT. The CDR3 DNA is TGTGCCAGCAGCCGAAGCCGGACAGGGACCTACGAGCAGTACTTC. It encodes CASSRSRTGTYEQYF.

The chain has TRBV5-1 and TRBJ1-1; D not certain. CDR3 length equals 14 residues. The germline gives CDR1 SGHRS, CDR2 YFSETQ. Trimming shortened V by 4 bases and J by 4 bases, and 14 bases separated the two germline ends. Here the CDR3 reads CASSLETSGTEAFF. The CDR3, as DNA: TGCGCCAGCAGCCTCGAAACATCGGGCACTGAAGCTTTCTTT.

In this sample, this clonotype turned up a few times. The chain joins TRBV15 to TRBJ1-1; D ambiguous. CDR3 length: 12 residues. The V end was cut by 7 bases, the J end by 6 bases, with 12 bases between. Germline V gene data show CDR1 as LNHNV and CDR2 as YYDKDF (reference sequence). The CDR3 region has the DNA TGTGCCACCAATAGCCGAAGTTCTGAAGCTTTCTTT. It is translated as CATNSRSSEAFF.

The chain is built from TRBV7-6 and TRBJ1-1; no definite D call. The CDR3 contains 14 residues. The V end lost 5 bases, the J end lost 4 bases, and 14 bases lay between the germline ends. Germline CDR1 reads SGHVS; CDR2 reads FNYEAQ. CDR3 in DNA: TGTGCCAGCAGCCCTCCACCCCCCGGCACTGAAGCTTTCTTT. Its protein is CASSPPPPGTEAFF.

This clonotype occurred a few times. This CDR3 reads CSARGGTGGFEQYF. CDR3 sequence (DNA): TGCAGTGCTAGAGGCGGGACCGGGGGTTTCGAGCAGTACTTC. This sequence joins TRBV20-1 and TRBJ2-7, with D possibly matching TRBD2 (6 bases). Germline V gives CDR1 DFQATT, CDR2 SNEGSKA (reference sequence). Trimming took 1 base from V and 6 from J, leaving 16 bases between them. The CDR3 runs 14 residues.

This sequence joins TRBV9 and TRBJ1-2; TRBD1 agrees at 8 bases. Germline loops: CDR1 SGDLS, CDR2 YYNGEE. The CDR3 runs 16 residues. V dropped 2 bases and J dropped 4; count of bases not matched to a gene: 10. The chain's CDR3 is CASSVSGGDVSYGYTF. CDR3 coding DNA: TGTGCCAGCAGCGTTTCAGGGGGCGATGTTAGCTATGGCTACACCTTC.

This chain joins TRBV18 and TRBJ2-7; TRBD1 aligns across 8 bases. J was trimmed by 5 bases and V by 2 bases; bases with no gene match: 2. In germline, CDR1 is KGHSH, CDR2 LQKENI. The CDR3 has 13 residues. The CDR3 spells CASSPGTGDEQYF. The CDR3 coding sequence is TGTGCCAGCTCACCAGGGACAGGCGACGAGCAGTACTTC.

The J gene is TRBJ2-7, the V gene TRBV6-5, with D perhaps TRBD2 (5 bases). Trimming stripped 8 bases from V and 1 base from J, with 12 bases between. The germline gives CDR1 MNHEY, CDR2 SVGAGI. The CDR3 extends over 13 amino acids. The CDR3 DNA follows: TGTGCCAGCGGCTGGGAGCAGTCCTACGAGCAGTACTTC. It translates to CASGWEQSYEQYF.

V is TRBV5-1 and J is TRBJ1-1, with a possible D match to TRBD1 (5 bases). The CDR3 length is 14 residues. Germline CDR1 SGHRS, CDR2 YFSETQ. Trimming cost V 5 bases and J 1 base, with 12 bases left between them. The CDR3 loop is CASSTRQPNTEAFF. The CDR3 DNA reads as TGCGCCAGCAGTACACGACAGCCGAACACTGAAGCTTTCTTT.

This clonotype was detected only a few times. This rearrangement joins TRBV5-5 to TRBJ1-1; no clear D gene. Trimming cost V 4 bases and J 5 bases, with 12 bases left between them. CDR1 and CDR2 (germline): SGHKS, YYEKEE (reference sequence). CDR3 length equals 13 residues. The CDR3 is CASSPKLPTEAFF. The DNA for the CDR3 is TGTGCCAGCAGCCCCAAGTTACCAACTGAAGCTTTCTTT.

The V call is TRBV7-9, the J call TRBJ1-2; D unresolved. Germline loops: CDR1 SEHNR, CDR2 FQNEAQ (reference sequence). The CDR3 has 13 residues. The V gene lost 0 bases and the J gene lost 8 bases, with 10 bases spanning the gap. CDR3 protein: CASSLAEPGGYTF. CDR3 bases: TGTGCCAGCAGCTTAGCCGAACCGGGCGGCTACACCTTC.

This clonotype appeared a few times. The rearrangement uses TRBV20-1 and TRBJ2-3; D not resolved. Trimming shortened V by 0 bases and J by 6 bases, and 10 bases separated the two germline ends. The CDR3 covers 13 residues. CDR1 and CDR2 (germline): DFQATT, SNEGSKA (reference sequence). The CDR3 nucleotides read TGCAGTGCTAGAGATATAAATGGGGATACGCAGTATTTT. Encoded protein: CSARDINGDTQYF.

This clonotype was picked up a small number of times. The chain couples TRBV6-5 to TRBJ1-5; 7 bases match TRBD1. CDR1 is MNHEY and CDR2 is SVGAGI in the germline V gene. V gave up 2 bases and J gave up 3 bases; unmatched junction bases: 7. This CDR3 spans 16 amino acids. In DNA, the CDR3 is TGTGCCAGCAGTTACGCCGGGACAGTTACCAATCAGCCCCAGCATTTT. Amino acids: CASSYAGTVTNQPQHF.